This T cell receptor (beta chain) was recorded in a study of PD-1 blockade in mismatch repair-deficient tumors (dated 2017 in TCRdb). Background on the whole study: Between late 2013 and late 2016, 75 to 95 consecutive patients with about 11 mismatch repair-deficient cancer types, all previously treated and progressing, were enrolled in the trial. Deep sequencing of TCR CDR3 regions was used to track tumor-associated T cell clones in peripheral blood of patients responding to PD-1 blockade. What the research found in general, with its limitations: Clones residing in the tumor, which were often undetectable in blood before treatment, expanded quickly after pembrolizumab and then contracted, generally before radiologic responses.

With regard to this clone: There is no known antigen for this receptor. Germline and junction disagree at one end, which may indicate a read error.

Mismatch repair deficiency was established in every enrolled patient by polymerase chain reaction or immunohistochemistry. TCR sequencing was performed for a few patients who responded to pembrolizumab therapy. The phase II trial prospectively tested pembrolizumab PD-1 blockade in advanced mismatch repair-deficient cancers regardless of tissue of origin. Peripheral blood T cell samples were serially collected before and at multiple times after PD-1 blockade was started. Blood sampling times were expressed in weeks after the first pembrolizumab dose. Preparation of the library involved the immunoSEQ multiplex PCR assay. In its TCRdb copy, this immuneACCESS table keeps in-frame sequences only and misses some clones. Where compared with another copy, unresolved V genes explain less than half of these, and the others have no known cause. The sample table records approximately 38,000 clones; 75% to 85% of these occur just once. The ten top clones hold 22% of the sample.

The cysteine opens and the phenylalanine closes a CDR3 of 13 amino acids. The sequence is cut down to CDR3 DNA, 39 bases in frame from base 1. The germline V gene sets CDR1 to MNHEY and CDR2 to SVGAGI. The sequence derives from an adult with mismatch repair-deficient cancer. The chain was built from TRBV6-5 and TRBJ2-4, with the D gene possibly TRBD1 or TRBD2, each one fitting 5 bases. The material sequenced was peripheral blood, taken 4 weeks after starting pembrolizumab. The CDR3 region: CASSPPRGGIRYF. In nucleotide form, the sequence is TGTGCCAGCAGTCCCCCTCGTGGGGGTATTCGGTACTTC.